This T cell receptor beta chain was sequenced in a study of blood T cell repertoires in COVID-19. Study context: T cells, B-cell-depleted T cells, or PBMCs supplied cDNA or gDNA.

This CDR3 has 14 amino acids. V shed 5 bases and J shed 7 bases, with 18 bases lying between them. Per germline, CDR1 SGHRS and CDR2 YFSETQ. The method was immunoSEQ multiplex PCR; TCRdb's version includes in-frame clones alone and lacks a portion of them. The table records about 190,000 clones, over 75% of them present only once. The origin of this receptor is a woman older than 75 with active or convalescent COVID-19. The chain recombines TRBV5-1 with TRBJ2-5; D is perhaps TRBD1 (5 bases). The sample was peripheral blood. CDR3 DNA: TGCGCCAGCAGGGACCGTGAGACAGTGGGGACCCAGTACTTC. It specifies CASRDRETVGTQYF.